One sample yielded the 6 T cell receptor beta chains listed below, sequenced in a study of T cells in localized non-small cell lung cancer. Here immunoSEQ multiplex PCR was the method, and the copy in TCRdb shows in-frame clones only, minus some. The sample has more than 950 clones, over 25% seen once. The sequences come from lung tumor tissue, collected before any cancer treatment. All receptors derive from a woman aged 35 to 70 with stage I squamous cell lung carcinoma.

This clone was detected only a few times. One end of the junction varies from germline; a read error may be responsible. The J gene is TRBJ1-1, the V gene TRBV6-8; D uncertain. Germline lookup yields CDR1 MNHGY and CDR2 SAAAGT. The CDR3 is 13 amino acids. CDR3 sequence (DNA): TGTGCCATCAGTGTTCAGTTATCCACTGAAGCTTTCTTT. This translates into CAISVQLSTEAFF.

The chain joins TRBV18 to TRBJ1-1; the D is unclear. Trimming pared 6 bases from V and 4 bases from J, leaving 15 bases between. Per the germline V gene, CDR1 is KGHSH and CDR2 is LQKENI. This CDR3 has 14 amino acids. CDR3 in amino acids: CASSGGRLSTEAFF. The CDR3 coding sequence is TGTGCCAGCTCTGGCGGACGACTTTCCACTGAAGCTTTCTTT.

This clone was picked up one time. The chain joins TRBV19 to TRBJ1-1; TRBD1 aligns across 7 bases. Trimming at V came to 4 bases and at J to 5 bases, leaving 10 bases not matched to a gene. CDR3 length equals 15 residues. Germline CDR1 LNHDA, CDR2 SQIVND (reference sequence). CDR3: CASSNLTGAGTEAFF. The DNA for the CDR3 is TGTGCCAGTAGTAACCTTACAGGGGCGGGTACTGAAGCTTTCTTT.

The chain combines TRBV29-1 with TRBJ1-4, with TRBD1 matching 8 bases. This CDR3 region has 13 residues. V lost 6 bases, J lost 7 bases, and 7 bases stayed unmatched. Germline CDR1 is SQVTM and CDR2 is ANQGSEA. CDR3 sequence (DNA): TGCAGCGTGAAGACAGGGGAGGTTGAAAAACTGTTTTTT. This sequence encodes CSVKTGEVEKLFF.

In this sample, this clone turned up a few times. This chain joins TRBV11-3 and TRBJ2-1; the D is unclear. The CDR3 length is 16 residues. V lost 5 bases and J 0 bases, leaving 14 bases between the germline ends. CDR1 is SGHNT, CDR2 YENEEA, per germline. DNA for the CDR3: TGTGCCAGCAGCCCAAAAGGCGTGAGCTCCTACAATGAGCAGTTCTTC. Protein sequence: CASSPKGVSSYNEQFF.

The V gene is TRBV19, the J gene TRBJ1-2, with unresolved D. The CDR3 sequence is 13 residues long. Germline loops: CDR1 LNHDA, CDR2 SQIVND (reference sequence). V dropped 5 bases and J dropped 8 bases, with 15 bases sitting between them. The CDR3 loop reads CASSSSTVYGYTF. The CDR3 DNA sequence: TGTGCCAGTAGTTCGTCGACTGTTTACGGCTACACCTTC.